Following are 31 T cell receptor beta chains from one sample sequenced in a study of memory CD4+ T cells and cytomegalovirus serostatus. Single viable CD3+CD4+CD8-CD45RO+ cells were sorted as the memory CD4+ T cells. The table came from immunoSEQ multiplex PCR; TCRdb's copy has only in-frame clones and leaves some out. In the table there are about 46,000 clones, 60% to 80% of which are singletons. Specimen: memory CD4+ T cells from blood. Receptors originate from an adult in good health and CMV-seronegative.

The CDR3 sequence: CASSPTRDSYEQYF. DNA of the CDR3: TGTGCCAGCTCACCGACGAGGGATTCCTACGAGCAGTACTTC. V and J are TRBV18 and TRBJ2-7; D is perhaps TRBD2 (5 bases). The CDR3 runs to 14 residues. V lost 3 bases, J lost 1 base, and 10 bases lay in between. The germline V gene encodes CDR1 KGHSH and CDR2 LQKENI.

The chain carries TRBV11-2 and TRBJ2-2; no definite D call. This CDR3 is built from 13 residues. Germline V gene lookup returns CDR1 SGHAT and CDR2 FQNNGV. V was clipped by 5 bases and J by 9 bases, with 13 bases between them. The CDR3 reads CASSPVQRRELFF. CDR3 DNA: TGTGCCAGCAGCCCTGTACAGAGAAGGGAGCTGTTTTTT.

The chain employs TRBV5-4 and TRBJ2-2; D is uncertain. The V gene's germline CDR1 is SGHNT and CDR2 YYREEE (reference sequence). V dropped 4 bases and J dropped 2 bases, with 9 bases sitting between them. The CDR3 covers 14 residues. CDR3 DNA: TGTGCCAGCAGCCCCGATCTAAACACCGGGGAGCTGTTTTTT. Protein: CASSPDLNTGELFF.

V is TRBV2 and J is TRBJ1-5; D uncertain. The length of the CDR3 is 15 residues. Germline V gene data show CDR1 as SNHLY and CDR2 as FYNNEI. V lost 4 bases to trimming and J lost 1 base, with 11 bases between them. The CDR3 loop is CASSAGSQSNQPQHF. CDR3 in DNA: TGTGCCAGCAGTGCCGGGAGCCAGAGCAATCAGCCCCAGCATTTT.

J is TRBJ2-3 and V is TRBV9; 14 bases agree with TRBD2. CDR1 and CDR2 from the germline V gene are SGDLS and YYNGEE. CDR3 length: 15 amino acids. V gave up 4 bases and J gave up 11 bases; unmatched junction bases: 9. CDR3 residues: CASSPWTSGGRGQYF. CDR3 DNA sequence: TGTGCCAGCAGCCCCTGGACTAGCGGGGGGAGGGGGCAGTATTTT. The entire variable domain, with the rest obtained from reference TRBV9 and TRBJ2-3, is as follows: DSGVTQTPKHLITATGQRVTLRCSPRSGDLSVYWYQQSLDQGLQFLIQYYNGEERAKGNILERFSAQQFPDLHSELNLSSLELGDSALYFCASSPWTSGGRGQYFGPGTRLTVL.

This clone appeared a single time. The rearrangement joins TRBV5-1 to TRBJ2-7; TRBD2 matches at 12 bases. After removal of 0 bases from V and 2 bases from J, the junction contained 6 bases not matched to a gene. The CDR3 has 17 amino acids. CDR1 and CDR2 from the germline V gene are SGHRS and YFSETQ. CDR3 loop: CASSLALAGGLTYEQYF. CDR3 DNA: TGCGCCAGCAGCTTGGCACTAGCGGGGGGTCTTACCTACGAGCAGTACTTC.

The chain recombines TRBV9 with TRBJ1-5; no clear D gene. CDR1 and CDR2 (germline): SGDLS, YYNGEE. The CDR3 extends over 13 amino acids. Trimming took off 0 bases at V and 9 bases at J, with 10 bases between the two ends. The CDR3 region has the DNA TGTGCCAGCAGCGTAGGAGTTGGTCCGCCCCAGCATTTT. This gives the protein CASSVGVGPPQHF.

The gene calls are TRBV7-9 and TRBJ2-3; D ambiguous. Germline V gene data show CDR1 as SEHNR and CDR2 as FQNEAQ (reference sequence). Deletions cut 5 bases from V and 6 bases from J, with 12 bases between. The CDR3 spans 13 residues. This chain's CDR3 is CASSTGLWDTQYF. DNA of the CDR3: TGTGCCAGCAGCACGGGCCTGTGGGATACGCAGTATTTT. Filled out from reference TRBV7-9 and TRBJ2-3, the complete variable domain reads DTGVSQNPRHKITKRGQNVTFRCDPISEHNRLYWYRQTLGQGPEFLTYFQNEAQLEKSRLLSDRFSAERPKGSFSTLEIQRTEQGDSAMYLCASSTGLWDTQYFGPGTRLTVL.

V usage is TRBV6-5 and J usage is TRBJ2-7, with 10 bases aligning to TRBD1. The CDR3 is 15 residues long. After removal of 6 bases from V and 4 bases from J, the junction contained 9 bases not matched to a gene. Germline CDR1 MNHEY, CDR2 SVGAGI. The CDR3 DNA reads TGTGCCAGCAGGCTCTACGGGACAGGGGCGTACGAGCAGTACTTC. Its protein is CASRLYGTGAYEQYF.

The chain recombines TRBV11-1 with TRBJ2-3; no reliable D call. This CDR3 spans 13 amino acids. Deletions cut 1 base from V and 2 bases from J, with 4 bases between. In germline, CDR1 is SGHAT, CDR2 FQDESV (reference sequence). The DNA of the CDR3 is TGTGCCAGCAGCTTAGGAAACACAGATACGCAGTATTTT. This gives the protein CASSLGNTDTQYF.

The sample holds a few counts of this clone. The chain combines TRBV11-2 with TRBJ1-2, with D maybe TRBD1 (5 bases). CDR1 is SGHAT, CDR2 FQNNGV, per germline. The CDR3 has 14 residues. V lost 1 base, J lost 4 bases, and 10 bases lay in between. In DNA, the CDR3 is TGTGCCAGCAGCTTAGGCCCAGGGCTCTATGGCTACACCTTC. It yields the protein CASSLGPGLYGYTF.

This clone was detected a few times. The chain's CDR3 is CSVQVSYNSPLHF. The DNA for the CDR3 is TGCAGCGTTCAGGTCTCCTATAATTCACCCCTCCACTTT. The chain couples TRBV29-1 to TRBJ1-6; D is unresolved. The CDR3 covers 13 residues. Germline CDR1 SQVTM, CDR2 ANQGSEA. V was pared by 5 bases and J by 0 bases, with 5 bases between.

The CDR3 bases are TGTGCCAGCAGCCGACAGGGCTACGAGCAGTACTTC. This sequence encodes CASSRQGYEQYF. The chain joins TRBV7-8 to TRBJ2-7, with TRBD1 identical over 7 bases. The V and J ends lost 5 bases and 3 bases, in that order; junction bases with no gene match: 1. The germline CDR1 and CDR2 sequences are SGHVS and FQNEAQ. The CDR3 covers 12 residues.

This chain joins TRBV19 and TRBJ2-5; 9 nucleotides match TRBD1. The germline V gene encodes CDR1 LNHDA and CDR2 SQIVND (reference sequence). The V and J ends lost 2 bases and 2 bases, in that order; junction bases with no gene match: 9. This CDR3 comprises 17 residues. Here the CDR3 DNA reads TGTGCCAGTAGTATAACAACAGGGGGCGTTATACAAGAGACCCAGTACTTC. It translates to CASSITTGGVIQETQYF. The full variable domain, in which reference TRBV19 and TRBJ2-5 provide the parts outside the CDR3, is DGGITQSPKYLFRKEGQNVTLSCEQNLNHDAMYWYRQDPGQGLRLIYYSQIVNDFQKGDIAEGYSVSREKKESFPLTVTSAQKNPTAFYLCASSITTGGVIQETQYFGPGTRLLVL.

Comment on this clone: Other nucleotide sequences in the sample specify the same CDR3. This chain links TRBV7-7 with TRBJ2-1; TRBD2 agrees at 14 bases. This CDR3 region has 16 residues. CDR1 and CDR2 from the germline V gene are SSHAT and FNYEAQ (reference sequence). Trimming at V came to 5 bases and at J to 5 bases, leaving 5 bases not matched to a gene. The CDR3 loop reads CASSLGLAGGDNEQFF. The CDR3 nucleotides are TGTGCCAGCAGCCTCGGACTAGCGGGGGGAGACAATGAGCAGTTCTTC.

V gene TRBV2 combines with J gene TRBJ1-1; D uncertain. Trimming pared 10 bases from V and 1 base from J, leaving 16 bases between. The CDR3 loop spans 14 amino acids. Looked up from germline, CDR1 is SNHLY and CDR2 is FYNNEI. For the CDR3, the DNA is TGTGCCACCCTGGCCCGAGGTGGGAACACTGAAGCTTTCTTT. Protein product: CATLARGGNTEAFF.

The rearrangement links TRBV19 to TRBJ2-5, with D perhaps assigned TRBD1 or TRBD2 (5 bases each). Trimming shortened V by 7 bases and J by 4 bases, and 28 bases separated the two germline ends. The CDR3 runs to 18 residues. Germline-derived CDR1 and CDR2 are LNHDA and SQIVND (reference sequence). In DNA form, the CDR3 reads TGTGCCAGTAAAGCGGTTTGGGGCTCAGGCCATACCATAGAGACCCAGTACTTC. It specifies CASKAVWGSGHTIETQYF. The variable domain in full, completed from reference TRBV19 and TRBJ2-5, reads DGGITQSPKYLFRKEGQNVTLSCEQNLNHDAMYWYRQDPGQGLRLIYYSQIVNDFQKGDIAEGYSVSREKKESFPLTVTSAQKNPTAFYLCASKAVWGSGHTIETQYFGPGTRLLVL.

The CDR3 sequence is CASSLGEVQETQYF. The CDR3 bases are TGTGCCAGCAGCTTAGGGGAAGTCCAAGAGACCCAGTACTTC. This chain joins TRBV7-8 and TRBJ2-5; D gene unclear. V was trimmed by 1 base and J by 1 base, leaving 7 bases between them. This CDR3 region has 14 residues. Per the germline V gene, CDR1 is SGHVS and CDR2 is FQNEAQ.

The chain combines TRBV9 with TRBJ2-2; D possibly corresponds to TRBD1 (8 bases). CDR1 is SGDLS, CDR2 YYNGEE, per germline. This CDR3 region has 19 residues. With 0 bases removed from V and 2 bases from J, the gap between germline ends came to 20 bases. The CDR3 region has the DNA TGTGCCAGCAGCGTAGCTACGGGGAGGGCAGGGGGCAACACCGGGGAGCTGTTTTTT. It encodes CASSVATGRAGGNTGELFF.

This chain joins TRBV9 and TRBJ1-4, with 11 bases fitting TRBD1. J gave up 3 bases and V 3 bases, and 13 bases lay outside the gene matches. Looked up from germline, CDR1 is SGDLS and CDR2 is YYNGEE. The CDR3 is 19 residues long. The CDR3 reads CASSALGTGGTAANEKLFF. CDR3 bases: TGTGCCAGCAGCGCCCTAGGGACAGGGGGAACGGCGGCTAATGAAAAACTGTTTTTT. The full variable domain, with the rest looked up from reference TRBV9 and TRBJ1-4, is DSGVTQTPKHLITATGQRVTLRCSPRSGDLSVYWYQQSLDQGLQFLIQYYNGEERAKGNILERFSAQQFPDLHSELNLSSLELGDSALYFCASSALGTGGTAANEKLFFGSGTQLSVL.

V gene TRBV2 combines with J gene TRBJ1-3, with 7 positions matching TRBD1. After removal of 7 bases from V and 2 bases from J, the junction contained 5 bases not matched to a gene. Germline V CDR1 and CDR2: SNHLY, FYNNEI. The CDR3 runs 14 residues. Written as DNA, the CDR3 is TGTGCCAGCACCAGAGGGGGCCCTGGAAACACCATATATTTT. Translating it yields CASTRGGPGNTIYF. Full variable domain (missing parts from reference TRBV2 and TRBJ1-3): EPEVTQTPSHQVTQMGQEVILRCVPISNHLYFYWYRQILGQKVEFLVSFYNNEISEKSEIFDDQFSVERPDGSNFTLKIRSTKLEDSAMYFCASTRGGPGNTIYFGEGSWLTVV.

The chain joins TRBV6-5 to TRBJ1-2, with D unresolved. The V gene lost 4 bases and the J gene lost 4 bases, with 7 bases spanning the gap. CDR1 is MNHEY, CDR2 SVGAGI, per germline. CDR3 size: 12 residues. The chain's CDR3 is CASSFGLYGYTF. DNA of the CDR3: TGTGCCAGCAGTTTTGGGCTCTATGGCTACACCTTC.

The chain couples TRBV7-2 to TRBJ1-2, with a weak D call TRBD1 (6 bases). Germline CDR1 SGHTA, CDR2 FQGNSA. This CDR3 comprises 14 residues. Trimming removed 4 bases from V and 5 bases from J, with 14 bases in between. The CDR3, as DNA: TGTGCCAGCAGCTACGGGGGCGATTGGTATGGCTACACCTTC. Encoded protein: CASSYGGDWYGYTF. The variable domain in full, with the rest retrieved from reference TRBV7-2 and TRBJ1-2, is GAGVSQSPSNKVTEKGKDVELRCDPISGHTALYWYRQSLGQGLEFLIYFQGNSAPDKSGLPSDRFSAERTGGSVSTLTIQRTQQEDSAVYLCASSYGGDWYGYTFGSGTRLTVV.

The J gene is TRBJ2-5, the V gene TRBV9; 15 nucleotides agree with TRBD2. CDR3 length: 18 residues. Germline V gene lookup returns CDR1 SGDLS and CDR2 YYNGEE. With V trimmed by 5 bases and J by 1 base, 9 bases remained unmatched. CDR3 loop: CASSYAGTSGGPQETQYF. The CDR3 bases are TGTGCCAGCAGTTACGCCGGGACTAGCGGGGGGCCCCAAGAGACCCAGTACTTC.

V usage is TRBV10-3 and J usage is TRBJ2-7, with D perhaps TRBD1 (6 bases). Between the trimmed V and J ends, which lost 4 bases and 0 bases, there was a span of 19 bases. The CDR3 length is 17 residues. Germline CDR1 is ENHRY and CDR2 is SYGVKD. The CDR3 region is CAISAGTPNIGSYEQYF. In DNA form, the CDR3 reads TGTGCCATCAGTGCGGGGACACCCAACATCGGCTCCTACGAGCAGTACTTC.

The rearrangement joins TRBV9 to TRBJ1-5, with TRBD1 as a possible D gene (5 bases). Germline CDR1 and CDR2: SGDLS and YYNGEE. V was trimmed by 0 bases and J by 4 bases, leaving 11 bases between them. CDR3 length: 15 residues. CDR3 region: CASSVGQGGNQPQHF. DNA of the CDR3: TGTGCCAGCAGCGTAGGGCAGGGAGGGAATCAGCCCCAGCATTTT.

The table lists this clone with a count of one. The rearrangement joins TRBV5-1 to TRBJ2-3; unclear D gene. CDR3 length equals 14 residues. The germline V gene has CDR1 SGHRS and CDR2 YFSETQ. V was trimmed by 0 bases and J by 2 bases, leaving 7 bases between them. The CDR3 sequence: CASSLGPNTDTQYF. For the CDR3, the DNA is TGCGCCAGCAGCTTGGGACCAAACACAGATACGCAGTATTTT.

V and J are TRBV15 and TRBJ1-6; 10 bases agree with TRBD1. V was clipped by 0 bases and J by 10 bases; unmatched bases: 12. CDR1 is LNHNV, CDR2 YYDKDF, per germline (reference sequence). This CDR3 has 18 amino acids. The CDR3 nucleotides are TGTGCCACCAGCAGAGATCGAGGACACACGGGACAGGGGTCACCCCTCCACTTT. Translated: CATSRDRGHTGQGSPLHF.

This clone was detected a few times. The J gene is TRBJ2-5, the V gene TRBV10-3; D could derive from TRBD1 or TRBD2 (5 bases each). CDR3 size: 15 residues. Germline CDR1 reads ENHRY; CDR2 reads SYGVKD. Trimming took 0 bases from V and 10 from J, leaving 18 bases between them. CDR3 coding DNA: TGTGCCATCAGTGAGTCCAGGTTGCAGCTGGGGGACCAGTACTTC. Its protein product is CAISESRLQLGDQYF.

The chain combines TRBV11-2 with TRBJ1-5, with a possible D match to TRBD1 (6 bases). The CDR3 runs 19 residues. The germline V gene has CDR1 SGHAT and CDR2 FQNNGV. With 5 bases removed from V and 0 bases from J, the gap between germline ends came to 23 bases. CDR3 nucleotides: TGTGCCAGCAGCCCCTTGGGGGGGCAGGGTGGGAATAGCAATCAGCCCCAGCATTTT. Amino acids: CASSPLGGQGGNSNQPQHF.

J is TRBJ1-5 and V is TRBV7-2, with D tentatively TRBD1 (5 bases). V was clipped by 3 bases and J by 0 bases, with 9 bases between them. The CDR3 covers 15 residues. CDR1 is SGHTA and CDR2 is FQGNSA in the germline V gene. DNA of the CDR3: TGTGCCAGCAGCTTTGACAGCAATAGCAATCAGCCCCAGCATTTT. Translation gives CASSFDSNSNQPQHF.